The subject of this entry is one T cell receptor (beta chain). What it binds is unknown. Sequencing was performed with immunoSEQ multiplex PCR; in TCRdb, only in-frame clones are kept and a portion is missing. The sample lists about 73,000 clones; roughly 75% were seen once. These data belong to a study of vaccination effects on CD4 cells after COVID-19. The CDR3 runs 16 residues. Germline trimming cut 1 base from V and 8 bases from J; bases unmatched to any gene: 8. In germline, CDR1 is LGHNT, CDR2 FRNRAP. Having been cultured for ten to eleven days, the cells underwent CD4+ T cell isolation. Participants received two doses of either the BNT162b2 or mRNA-1273 vaccine.

This clonotype was sampled from a human donor who received a COVID-19 vaccine. The sequences come from CD4+ T cells from PBMCs cultured without peptide, collected after COVID-19 vaccination. The chain recombines TRBV12-5 with TRBJ1-4; the match to TRBD1 covers 9 bases. The DNA for the CDR3 is TGTGCTAGTGGTTTGGGGCCGGGACAGGGAAGCGAAAAACTGTTTTTT. The encoded protein is CASGLGPGQGSEKLFF.